A single sample is the source of the 4 T cell receptor beta chains below, sequenced in a study of shared clonotypes between healthy human individuals. The assay was immunoSEQ multiplex PCR, and TCRdb's table has in-frame clones only and misses some. Of approximately 1,000,000 clones in the sample, roughly 80% were seen once. The sequenced sample was memory CD4+ T cells from PBMCs. Subset: CD45RA-negative fraction. The receptors here all came from a man aged 18 to 29 in good health. Some clones in this sample may be carry-over from other donors' samples.

This chain links TRBV29-1 with TRBJ2-7; 7 nucleotides align to TRBD2. Germline trimming cut 4 bases from V and 7 bases from J; bases unmatched to any gene: 19. The CDR3 runs to 16 residues. Germline V gene data show CDR1 as SQVTM and CDR2 as ANQGSEA. CDR3 protein: CSVAGEGNLPLGEQYF. The CDR3, as DNA: TGCAGCGTTGCGGGGGAGGGGAACCTTCCTTTAGGGGAGCAGTACTTC.

The rearrangement links TRBV14 to TRBJ2-1, with 9 positions matching TRBD2. The V gene's germline CDR1 is SGHDN and CDR2 FVKESK. CDR3 size: 15 residues. Germline trimming cut 7 bases from V and 5 bases from J; bases unmatched to any gene: 9. The CDR3 loop reads CASKSKAGGHNEQFF. CDR3 nucleotide sequence: TGTGCCAGCAAGTCGAAAGCGGGAGGCCACAATGAGCAGTTCTTC. Full variable domain (remainder filled in from reference TRBV14 and TRBJ2-1): EAGVTQFPSHSVIEKGQTVTLRCDPISGHDNLYWYRRVMGKEIKFLLHFVKESKQDESGMPNNRFLAERTGGTYSTLKVQPAELEDSGVYFCASKSKAGGHNEQFFGPGTRLTVL.

This rearrangement joins TRBV9 to TRBJ1-2; D not certain. CDR1 and CDR2 from the germline V gene are SGDLS and YYNGEE. Deletions cut 0 bases from V and 0 bases from J, with 9 bases between. The CDR3 has 15 amino acids. CDR3 DNA: TGTGCCAGCAGCGTAGAGGCTGACACTAACTATGGCTACACCTTC. Translation: CASSVEADTNYGYTF.

The chain links TRBV6-5 to TRBJ2-3; D gene ambiguous. Trimming pared 6 bases from V and 3 bases from J, leaving 4 bases between. Germline CDR1 is MNHEY and CDR2 is SVGAGI. The CDR3 covers 11 residues. The CDR3 coding sequence is TGTGCCAGCAGGGTGACAGATACGCAGTATTTT. This encodes CASRVTDTQYF.